Listed below are T cell receptor beta chains from one sample, sequenced in a study of control samples from healthy donors and cancer patients. Generated by immunoSEQ multiplex PCR, the TCRdb table keeps only in-frame clones and is missing some. The table records roughly 98,000 clones, approximately 78% of them present only once. The specimen sequenced was blood. Receptor source: a woman aged 55-70 years in good health. CDR3s include the opening cysteine and the closing phenylalanine or tryptophan. The order of the fields is D gene, J gene, clone size, V gene, CDR3 DNA, CDR3 protein. The D gene is left open where the match is weak. Clone size is not always given. Where it is, it says once, few, many or a class for expanded clones.

D: TRBD2
J: TRBJ2-3
size: -
V: TRBV16
DNA: TGTGCCAGCAGCCAAGGGAGGGCGACTTACACAGATACGCAGTATTTT
CDR3: CASSQGRATYTDTQYF

D: -
J: TRBJ2-7
size: -
V: TRBV11-2
DNA: TGTGCCAGCAGCTTTCATACCGACCGGAGCTTTTGGGCCTACGAGCAGTACTTC
CDR3: CASSFHTDRSFWAYEQYF

D: -
J: TRBJ1-2
size: -
V: TRBV6-5
DNA: TGTGCCAGCACTGGGACGTCGGGCTACACCTTC
CDR3: CASTGTSGYTF

D: TRBD1
J: TRBJ1-5
size: -
V: TRBV19
DNA: TGTGCCAGTATTCCCCGGGACAGGGGCCTCAATCAGCCCCAGCATTTT
CDR3: CASIPRDRGLNQPQHF

D: -
J: TRBJ1-5
size: -
V: TRBV28
DNA: TGTGCCAGCATCGGCCGTGGCAGGGTGGGCAATCAGCCCCAGCATTTT
CDR3: CASIGRGRVGNQPQHF

D: -
J: TRBJ1-6
size: -
V: TRBV7-9
DNA: TGTGCCAGCAGCCGTTCTAGCTCCTATAATTCACCCCTCCACTTT
CDR3: CASSRSSSYNSPLHF

D: -
J: TRBJ2-2
size: -
V: TRBV27
DNA: TGTGCCAGCATGAGGGCGGAAACCGGGGAGCTGTTTTTT
CDR3: CASMRAETGELFF

D: -
J: TRBJ2-3
size: -
V: TRBV9
DNA: TGTGCCAGCAGCGCGGCGCCAGATACGCAGTATTTT
CDR3: CASSAAPDTQYF

D: -
J: TRBJ2-5
size: -
V: TRBV5-1
DNA: TGCGCCAGCAGCTTGACACCAGGTCAAGAGACCCAGTACTTC
CDR3: CASSLTPGQETQYF

D: TRBD1
J: TRBJ2-2
size: -
V: TRBV19
DNA: TGTGCCAGTAATTCCGGGACAGGGAGGCACACCGGGGAGCTGTTTTTT
CDR3: CASNSGTGRHTGELFF

D: -
J: TRBJ2-1
size: once
V: TRBV4-3
DNA: TGCGCCAGCAGCCAAGACCAGGTCTTAGGAGAGCAGTTCTTC
CDR3: CASSQDQVLGEQFF

D: TRBD1
J: TRBJ1-2
size: -
V: TRBV19
DNA: TGTGCCAGTAGTACGTCCCGGGACAGGCCCCATGGCTACACCTTC
CDR3: CASSTSRDRPHGYTF

D: -
J: TRBJ2-1
size: -
V: TRBV27
DNA: TGTGCCAGCAGTTTCCTCGGACCATCGCGGAATGAGCAGTTCTTC
CDR3: CASSFLGPSRNEQFF

D: -
J: TRBJ1-1
size: medium-sized
V: TRBV7-6
DNA: TGTGCCAGCAGCTTGATGGACACTGAAGCTTTCTTT
CDR3: CASSLMDTEAFF

D: -
J: TRBJ1-3
size: once
V: TRBV19
DNA: TGTGCCAGTAGCCCTTTGGACAGATCCTCTGGAAACACCATATATTTT
CDR3: CASSPLDRSSGNTIYF

D: -
J: TRBJ2-7
size: -
V: TRBV10-3
DNA: TGTGCCATCAGTGACAAGCTGGCGGGCTACGAGCAGTACTTC
CDR3: CAISDKLAGYEQYF

D: TRBD1
J: TRBJ2-7
size: once
V: TRBV6-6
DNA: TGTGCCAGCAGTTACCGGGACAGGGCCTACGAGCAGTACTTC
CDR3: CASSYRDRAYEQYF

D: -
J: TRBJ1-2
size: -
V: TRBV7-9
DNA: TGTGCCAGCAGCTTGGAGGGCAGGGCCGATGACTATGGCTACACCTTC
CDR3: CASSLEGRADDYGYTF

D: TRBD1
J: TRBJ2-7
size: -
V: TRBV18
DNA: TGTGCCAGCTCAACCGCCGGGACAGGGGTGTACGAGCAGTACTTC
CDR3: CASSTAGTGVYEQYF

D: -
J: TRBJ2-3
size: -
V: TRBV3-1/TRBV3-2
DNA: TGTGCCAGCAGCCAACAAGCCGGGGGCCTCACAGATACGCAGTATTTT
CDR3: CASSQQAGGLTDTQYF

D: -
J: TRBJ2-3
size: -
V: TRBV19
DNA: TGTGCCAGTAGCCGGACTGCCCGAGATACGCAGTATTTT
CDR3: CASSRTARDTQYF